This TCR beta chain was recovered during a study of shared T cell receptors in the human thymus. Using immunoSEQ multiplex PCR, the repertoire was profiled, and TCRdb retains in-frame clones only, with some absent. The table lists about 610,000 clones, around 89% of them singletons. V lost 0 bases, J lost 2 bases, and 8 bases lay in between. The CDR3 sequence is 15 residues long. CDR1 is SGHNT and CDR2 is YENEEA in the germline V gene. These same records also appear under a second study, on human thymus T cells. That study adds: Resections that were taken during corrective heart surgery supplied the thymus tissue.

The TCR comes from a boy in the first two years of life with a congenital heart defect. The sequenced sample was thymocytes. The V call is TRBV11-3, the J call TRBJ2-1; D is uncertain. CDR3 residues: CASSLDRSTYNEQFF. DNA of the CDR3: TGTGCCAGCAGCTTAGATCGGTCCACCTACAATGAGCAGTTCTTC.